The 9 T cell receptor beta chains listed next were all sequenced from one sample in a study of long-term antiretroviral therapy in people with HIV. The assay used was immunoSEQ (version v3.0), run at survey level. The repertoire was sequenced with immunoSEQ multiplex PCR; TCRdb's copy has only in-frame clones and lacks some. The sample holds about 17,000 clones, approximately 80% seen once. The sample consisted of unsorted PBMCs, taken 0.1 years before starting antiretroviral therapy. These TCRs come from a young man with HIV.

The chain uses TRBV6-1 and TRBJ2-7; 9 bases align to TRBD1. The V and J ends lost 1 base and 0 bases, in that order; junction bases with no gene match: 1. This CDR3 contains 15 residues. CDR1 and CDR2 (germline): MNHNS, SASEGT. The CDR3 spells CASSEGTGASYEQYF. The DNA of the CDR3 is TGTGCCAGCAGTGAAGGGACAGGGGCCTCCTACGAGCAGTACTTC.

This chain uses TRBV4-3 with TRBJ2-1; TRBD2 matches 9 bases. V shed 0 bases, J shed 3 bases, and the junction held 0 bases outside the gene matches. This CDR3 is 15 amino acids long. Germline CDR1 and CDR2: LGHNA and YSLEER. CDR3 in amino acids: CASSQERGGYNEQFF. DNA for the CDR3: TGCGCCAGCAGCCAAGAGCGGGGGGGCTACAATGAGCAGTTCTTC.

This chain uses TRBV28 with TRBJ1-1, with 9 bases aligning to TRBD1. Trimming took 8 bases from V and 7 from J; bases not matched to a gene: 11. Germline loops: CDR1 MDHEN, CDR2 SYDVKM. This CDR3 is 14 amino acids long. The CDR3 sequence: CASELQGAAIEAFF. CDR3 nucleotide sequence: TGTGCCAGCGAACTACAGGGGGCCGCGATTGAAGCTTTCTTT.

The sample holds a few counts of this clone. The chain is built from TRBV20-1 and TRBJ2-3; no firm D call. The V end was cut by 3 bases, the J end by 4 bases, with 5 bases between. CDR1 is DFQATT, CDR2 SNEGSKA, per germline (reference sequence). This CDR3 comprises 11 residues. The CDR3 DNA sequence: TGCAGTGCTAGGGGCTCAGATACGCAGTATTTT. Its translation: CSARGSDTQYF.

This chain connects TRBV11-2 to TRBJ2-7, with a tentative D call TRBD1 (5 bases). Germline CDR1 reads SGHAT; CDR2 reads FQNNGV. CDR3 length equals 14 residues. Trimming left V 2 bases short and J 2 bases short, with 10 bases between. The DNA of the CDR3 is TGTGCCAGCAGCTTACGTAGGGGAACCTACGAGCAGTACTTC. Amino acid sequence: CASSLRRGTYEQYF.

This clone was seen once. The CDR3 reads CASSSRRSSGRSHEQYF. CDR3 in DNA: TGTGCCAGCAGCTCCCGACGCTCTAGCGGGAGGTCCCACGAGCAGTACTTC. V usage is TRBV11-2 and J usage is TRBJ2-7, with 11 bases that match TRBD2. With V trimmed by 4 bases and J by 5 bases, 13 bases remained unmatched. Germline CDR1 and CDR2: SGHAT and FQNNGV. The CDR3 loop spans 17 amino acids. The full variable domain, completed using reference TRBV11-2 and TRBJ2-7, is EAGVAQSPRYKIIEKRQSVAFWCNPISGHATLYWYQQILGQGPKLLIQFQNNGVVDDSQLPKDRFSAERLKGVDSTLKIQPAKLEDSAVYLCASSSRRSSGRSHEQYFGPGTRLTVT.

The chain uses TRBV25-1 and TRBJ2-1; D is undetermined. Germline CDR1 MGHDK, CDR2 SYGVNS. CDR3 length: 11 amino acids. V dropped 6 bases and J dropped 3 bases, with 3 bases sitting between them. CDR3: CASRVYNEQFF. The CDR3 coding sequence is TGTGCCAGCAGGGTCTACAATGAGCAGTTCTTC.

The sample holds one count of this clone. The same CDR3 can be traced to other DNA sequences in this sample. V gene TRBV7-9 combines with J gene TRBJ2-5; D call uncertain. This CDR3 has 9 amino acids. Deletions cut 10 bases from V and 1 base from J, with 1 base between. Germline CDR1 and CDR2: SEHNR and FQNEAQ (reference sequence). This CDR3 reads CATQETQYF. Here the CDR3 DNA reads TGTGCCACCCAAGAGACCCAGTACTTC.

CDR3 nucleotide sequence: TGCAGCGCAGGAGACCGAACAGGGAACACCGGGGAGCTGTTTTTT. Protein: CSAGDRTGNTGELFF. The V gene is TRBV29-1, the J gene TRBJ2-2; maybe TRBD1 (5 bases). V was trimmed by 7 bases and J by 1 base, leaving 16 bases between them. Germline V lookup: CDR1 SQVTM, CDR2 ANQGSEA. There are 15 residues in the CDR3.